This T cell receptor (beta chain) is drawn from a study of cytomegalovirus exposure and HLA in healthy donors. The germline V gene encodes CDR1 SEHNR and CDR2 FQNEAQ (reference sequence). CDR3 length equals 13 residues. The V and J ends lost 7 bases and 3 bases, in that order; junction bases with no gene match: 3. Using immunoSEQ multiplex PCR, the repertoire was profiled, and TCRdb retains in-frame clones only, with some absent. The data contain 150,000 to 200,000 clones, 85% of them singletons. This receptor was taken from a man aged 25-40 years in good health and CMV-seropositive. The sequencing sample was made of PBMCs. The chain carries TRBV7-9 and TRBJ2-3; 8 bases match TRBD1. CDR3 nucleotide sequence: TGTGCCAGCAACGGACAGGGAACAGATACGCAGTATTTT. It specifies CASNGQGTDTQYF.